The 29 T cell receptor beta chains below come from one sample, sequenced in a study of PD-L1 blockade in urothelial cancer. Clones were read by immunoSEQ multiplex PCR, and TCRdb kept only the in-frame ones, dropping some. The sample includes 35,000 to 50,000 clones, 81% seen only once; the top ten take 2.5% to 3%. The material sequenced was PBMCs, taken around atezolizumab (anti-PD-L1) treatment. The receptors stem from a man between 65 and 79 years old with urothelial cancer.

The CDR3: CASTVVKGAKGNQPQHF. The CDR3 coding sequence is TGTGCCAGCACTGTGGTGAAGGGGGCCAAGGGCAATCAGCCCCAGCATTTT. The J gene is TRBJ1-5, the V gene TRBV28, with 7 bases that match TRBD1. With 7 bases clipped from V and 2 bases from J, the junction kept 14 bases outside the gene matches. CDR1 is MDHEN and CDR2 is SYDVKM in the germline V gene. The CDR3 is made up of 17 amino acids. The entire variable domain, with the rest obtained from reference TRBV28 and TRBJ1-5, is as follows: DVKVTQSSRYLVKRTGEKVFLECVQDMDHENMFWYRQDPGLGLRLIYFSYDVKMKEKGDIPEGYSVSREKKERFSLILESASTNQTSMYLCASTVVKGAKGNQPQHFGDGTRLSIL.

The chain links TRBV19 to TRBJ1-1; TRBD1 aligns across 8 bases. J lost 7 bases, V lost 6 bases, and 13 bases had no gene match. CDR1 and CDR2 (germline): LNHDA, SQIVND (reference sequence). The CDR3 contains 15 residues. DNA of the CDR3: TGTGCCAGTAGCCAGTCCGGGACAGGCGAATTTGAAGCTTTCTTT. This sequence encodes CASSQSGTGEFEAFF.

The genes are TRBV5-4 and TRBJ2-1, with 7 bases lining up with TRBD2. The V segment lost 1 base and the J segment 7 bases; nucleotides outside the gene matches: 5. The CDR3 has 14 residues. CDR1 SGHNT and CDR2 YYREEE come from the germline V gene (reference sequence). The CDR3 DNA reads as TGTGCCAGCAGCTTGACTAGCGAAAGGAATGAGCAGTTCTTC. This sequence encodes CASSLTSERNEQFF.

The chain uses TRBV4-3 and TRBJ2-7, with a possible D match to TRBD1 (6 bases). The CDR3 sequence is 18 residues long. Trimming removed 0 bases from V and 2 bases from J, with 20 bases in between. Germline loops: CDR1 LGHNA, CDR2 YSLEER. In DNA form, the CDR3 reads TGCGCCAGCAGCCAAGATCACTGGGGTCTGGGGGCGGCCTACGAGCAGTACTTC. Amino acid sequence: CASSQDHWGLGAAYEQYF.

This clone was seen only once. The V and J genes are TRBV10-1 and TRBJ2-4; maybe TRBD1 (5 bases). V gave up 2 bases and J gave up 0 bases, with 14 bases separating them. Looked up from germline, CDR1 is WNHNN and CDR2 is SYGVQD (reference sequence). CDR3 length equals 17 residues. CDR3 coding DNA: TGCGCCAGCAGTGAGAGGGGCCAGGGTCTAGCCAAAAACATTCAGTACTTC. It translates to CASSERGQGLAKNIQYF.

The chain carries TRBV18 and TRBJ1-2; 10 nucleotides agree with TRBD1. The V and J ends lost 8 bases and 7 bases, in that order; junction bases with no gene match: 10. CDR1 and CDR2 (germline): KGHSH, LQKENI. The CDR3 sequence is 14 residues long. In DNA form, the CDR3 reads TGTGCCAGCAAAGAGACAGGGGGCGCGGTTGGCTACACCTTC. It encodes CASKETGGAVGYTF.

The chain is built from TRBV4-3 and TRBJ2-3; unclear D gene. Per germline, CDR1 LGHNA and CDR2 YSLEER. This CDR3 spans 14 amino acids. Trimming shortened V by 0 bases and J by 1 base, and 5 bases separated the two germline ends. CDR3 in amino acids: CASSQEQGTDTQYF. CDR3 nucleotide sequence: TGCGCCAGCAGCCAAGAGCAGGGCACAGATACGCAGTATTTT.

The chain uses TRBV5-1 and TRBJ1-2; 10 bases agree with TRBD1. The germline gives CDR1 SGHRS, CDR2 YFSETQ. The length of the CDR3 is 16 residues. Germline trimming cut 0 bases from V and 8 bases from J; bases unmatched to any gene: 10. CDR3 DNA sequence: TGCGCCAGCAGCTTGGATCCTGACAGGGGGCTACGGGGCTACACCTTC. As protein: CASSLDPDRGLRGYTF.

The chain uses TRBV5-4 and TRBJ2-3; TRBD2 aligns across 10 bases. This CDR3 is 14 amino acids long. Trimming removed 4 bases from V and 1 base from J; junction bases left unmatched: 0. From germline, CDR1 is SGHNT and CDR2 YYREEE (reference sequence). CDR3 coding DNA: TGTGCCAGCAGCGGGACTAGCGGCACAGATACGCAGTATTTT. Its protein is CASSGTSGTDTQYF. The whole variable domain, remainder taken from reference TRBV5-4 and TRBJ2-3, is ETGVTQSPTHLIKTRGQQVTLRCSSQSGHNTVSWYQQALGQGPQFIFQYYREEENGRGNFPPRFSGLQFPNYSSELNVNALELDDSALYLCASSGTSGTDTQYFGPGTRLTVL.

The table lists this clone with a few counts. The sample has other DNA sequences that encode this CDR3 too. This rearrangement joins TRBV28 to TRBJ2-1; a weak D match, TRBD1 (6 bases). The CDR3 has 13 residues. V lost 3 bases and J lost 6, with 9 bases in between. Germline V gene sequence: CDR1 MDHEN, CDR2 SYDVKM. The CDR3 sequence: CASSFRTANEQFF. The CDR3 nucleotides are TGTGCCAGCAGTTTTAGGACAGCCAATGAGCAGTTCTTC.

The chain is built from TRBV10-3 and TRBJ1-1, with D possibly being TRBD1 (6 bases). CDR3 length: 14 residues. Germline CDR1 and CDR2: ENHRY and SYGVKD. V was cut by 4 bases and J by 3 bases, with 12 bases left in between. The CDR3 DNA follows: TGTGCCATCAGTGGAACAGGGCTTGACACTGAAGCTTTCTTT. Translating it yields CAISGTGLDTEAFF.

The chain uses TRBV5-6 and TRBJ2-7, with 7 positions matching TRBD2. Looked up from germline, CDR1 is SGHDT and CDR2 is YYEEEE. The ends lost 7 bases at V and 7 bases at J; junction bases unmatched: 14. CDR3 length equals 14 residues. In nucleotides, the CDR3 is TGTGCCAGCCGTTTAGCGGGTACCCTGTGGGAGCAGTACTTC. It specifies CASRLAGTLWEQYF.

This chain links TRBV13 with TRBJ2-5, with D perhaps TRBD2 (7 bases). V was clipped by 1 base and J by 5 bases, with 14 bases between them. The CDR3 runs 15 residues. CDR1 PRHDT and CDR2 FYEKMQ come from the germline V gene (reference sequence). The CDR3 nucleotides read TGTGCCAGCAGCTTAGAGGGGGGGCTCGAGGAGACCCAGTACTTC. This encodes CASSLEGGLEETQYF.

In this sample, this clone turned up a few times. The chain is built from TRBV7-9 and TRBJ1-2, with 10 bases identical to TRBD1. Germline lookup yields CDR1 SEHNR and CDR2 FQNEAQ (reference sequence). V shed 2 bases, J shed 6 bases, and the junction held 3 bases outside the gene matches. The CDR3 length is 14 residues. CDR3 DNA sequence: TGTGCCAGCAGCTTAAGGGACAGGGGTGATGGCTACACCTTC. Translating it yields CASSLRDRGDGYTF. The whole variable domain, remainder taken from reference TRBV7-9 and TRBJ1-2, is DTGVSQNPRHKITKRGQNVTFRCDPISEHNRLYWYRQTLGQGPEFLTYFQNEAQLEKSRLLSDRFSAERPKGSFSTLEIQRTEQGDSAMYLCASSLRDRGDGYTFGSGTRLTVV.

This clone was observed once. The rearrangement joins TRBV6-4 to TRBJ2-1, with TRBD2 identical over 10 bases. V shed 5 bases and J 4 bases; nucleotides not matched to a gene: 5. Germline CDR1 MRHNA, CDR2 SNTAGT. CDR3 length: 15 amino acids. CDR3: CASSPGTSEYNEQFF. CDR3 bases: TGTGCCAGCAGTCCCGGGACTAGCGAATACAATGAGCAGTTCTTC.

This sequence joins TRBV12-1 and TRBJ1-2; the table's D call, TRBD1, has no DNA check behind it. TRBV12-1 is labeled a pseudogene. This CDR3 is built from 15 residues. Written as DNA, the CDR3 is TGTGCCACTCCACACCGGGACAGGGCAGAATATGGCTACACCTTC. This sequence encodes CATPHRDRAEYGYTF.

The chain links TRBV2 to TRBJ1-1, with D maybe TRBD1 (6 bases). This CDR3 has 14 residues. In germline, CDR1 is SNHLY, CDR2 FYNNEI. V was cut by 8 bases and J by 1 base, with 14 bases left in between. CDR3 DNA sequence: TGTGCCAGCGCGAGGACAGAACCGAACACTGAAGCTTTCTTT. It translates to CASARTEPNTEAFF.

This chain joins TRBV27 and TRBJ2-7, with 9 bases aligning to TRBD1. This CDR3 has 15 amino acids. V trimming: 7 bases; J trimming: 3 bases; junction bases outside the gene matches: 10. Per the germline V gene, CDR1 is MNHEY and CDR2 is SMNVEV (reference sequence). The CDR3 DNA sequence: TGTGCCAGCATGAGGGGAAGGACAGGGGACTACGAGCAGTACTTC. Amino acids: CASMRGRTGDYEQYF.

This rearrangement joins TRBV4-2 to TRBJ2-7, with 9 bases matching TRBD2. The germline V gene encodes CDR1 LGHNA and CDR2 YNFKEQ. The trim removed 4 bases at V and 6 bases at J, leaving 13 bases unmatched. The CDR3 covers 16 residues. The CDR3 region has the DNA TGTGCCAGCAGCCCCTTAAAAGGGCTAGCGGGAAGCGAGCAGTACTTC. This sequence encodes CASSPLKGLAGSEQYF.

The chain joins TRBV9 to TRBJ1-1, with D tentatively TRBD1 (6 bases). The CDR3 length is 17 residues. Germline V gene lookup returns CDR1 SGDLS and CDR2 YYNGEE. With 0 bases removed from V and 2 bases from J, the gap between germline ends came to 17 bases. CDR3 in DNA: TGTGCCAGCAGCGTAGGGGGAACAGGGAGGGGTAACACTGAAGCTTTCTTT. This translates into CASSVGGTGRGNTEAFF.

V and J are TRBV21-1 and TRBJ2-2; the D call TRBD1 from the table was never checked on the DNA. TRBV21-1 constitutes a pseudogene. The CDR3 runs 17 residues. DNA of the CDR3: TGTGCCAACCGACCTGACAGGGGGTACTCAAACACCGGGGAGCTGTTTTTT. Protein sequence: CANRPDRGYSNTGELFF.

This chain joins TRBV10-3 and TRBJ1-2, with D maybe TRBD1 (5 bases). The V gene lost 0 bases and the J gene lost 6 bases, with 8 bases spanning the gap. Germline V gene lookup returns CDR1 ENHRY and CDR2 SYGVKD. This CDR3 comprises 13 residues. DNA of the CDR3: TGTGCCATCAGTGAGTCGGGGCAGAATGGCTACACCTTC. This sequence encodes CAISESGQNGYTF.

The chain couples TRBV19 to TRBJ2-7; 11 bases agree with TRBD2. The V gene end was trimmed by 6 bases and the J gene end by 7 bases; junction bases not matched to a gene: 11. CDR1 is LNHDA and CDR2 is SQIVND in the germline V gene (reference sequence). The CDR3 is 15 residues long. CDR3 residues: CASSRGASGRREQYF. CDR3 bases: TGTGCCAGTAGCCGAGGGGCTAGCGGGAGGAGGGAGCAGTACTTC.

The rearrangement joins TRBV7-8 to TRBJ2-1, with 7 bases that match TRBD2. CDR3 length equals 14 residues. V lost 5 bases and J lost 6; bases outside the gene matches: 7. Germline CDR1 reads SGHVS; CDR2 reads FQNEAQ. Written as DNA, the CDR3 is TGTGCCAGCAGCCCAAGACTAGCCTTCAATGAGCAGTTCTTC. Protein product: CASSPRLAFNEQFF.

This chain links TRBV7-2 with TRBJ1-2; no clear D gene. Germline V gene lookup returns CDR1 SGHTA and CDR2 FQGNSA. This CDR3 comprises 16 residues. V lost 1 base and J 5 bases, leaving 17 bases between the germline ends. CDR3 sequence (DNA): TGTGCCAGCAGCTTAGATCTCAGAGGGTCAGGTTATGGCTACACCTTC. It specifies CASSLDLRGSGYGYTF.

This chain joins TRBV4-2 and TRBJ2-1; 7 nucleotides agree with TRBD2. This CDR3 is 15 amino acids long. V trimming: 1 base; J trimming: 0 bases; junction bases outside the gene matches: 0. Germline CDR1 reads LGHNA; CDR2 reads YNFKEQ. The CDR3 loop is CASSQGTSSYNEQFF. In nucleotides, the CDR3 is TGTGCCAGCAGCCAAGGGACTAGCTCCTACAATGAGCAGTTCTTC.

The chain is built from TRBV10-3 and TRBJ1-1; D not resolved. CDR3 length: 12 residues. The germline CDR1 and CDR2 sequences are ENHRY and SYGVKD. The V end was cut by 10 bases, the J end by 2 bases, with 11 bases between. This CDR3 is CATHSGNTEAFF. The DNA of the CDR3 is TGTGCCACCCACAGTGGAAACACTGAAGCTTTCTTT.

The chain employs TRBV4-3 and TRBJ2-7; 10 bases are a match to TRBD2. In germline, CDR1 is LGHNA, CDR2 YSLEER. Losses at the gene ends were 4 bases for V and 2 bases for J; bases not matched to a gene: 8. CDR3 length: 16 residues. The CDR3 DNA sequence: TGCGCCAGCAGCCCCCAGACTAGCGGGCCGACCTACGAGCAGTACTTC. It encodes CASSPQTSGPTYEQYF.

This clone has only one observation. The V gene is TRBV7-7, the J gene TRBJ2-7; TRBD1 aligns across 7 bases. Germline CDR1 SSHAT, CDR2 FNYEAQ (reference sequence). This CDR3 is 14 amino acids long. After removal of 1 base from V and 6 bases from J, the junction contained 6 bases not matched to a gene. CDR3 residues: CASSLDRGSTEQYF. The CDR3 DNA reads TGTGCCAGCAGCTTAGACAGGGGCTCTACCGAGCAGTACTTC.